The clone carrying this T cell receptor (beta chain) has a handful of counts. V lost 6 bases and J 5 bases, leaving 18 bases between the germline ends. The CDR3 consists of 14 residues. The germline CDR1 and CDR2 sequences are DFQATT and SNEGSKA (reference sequence). TCRdb re-called the 5' RACE reads with MiXCR, one entry per CDR3 protein. This table holds 120,000 or so distinct CDR3 sequences, approximately 12% found once. This specimen belongs to a study of early T cells in non-severe SARS-CoV-2 infection. The receptor was derived from an adult who was a healthcare worker with PCR-confirmed SARS-CoV-2 infection or an uninfected control (not recorded which). The rearrangement uses TRBV20-1 and TRBJ2-3; D possibly corresponds to TRBD1 (6 bases). The input for sequencing was whole blood, taken at baseline. CDR3 sequence: CSAQVGAQGDTQYF. Written as DNA, the CDR3 is TGCAGTGCCCAGGTGGGGGCGCAGGGAGATACGCAGTATTTT.